Here is one T cell receptor beta chain with its context. Clones were read by immunoSEQ multiplex PCR, and TCRdb kept only the in-frame ones, dropping some. The sample lists about 2.3 million clones, roughly 93% occurring once. This sample is drawn from a study of shared clonotypes between healthy human individuals. The sequence was obtained from a young man in good health. Some clones in this sample may be carry-over from other donors' samples. Sequencing input: naive CD4+ T cells from PBMCs. Subset denoted: CD45RA+ positively selected.

DNA for the CDR3: TGTGCCAGCAGCTTCGGACAGGGGGCCTACAATGAGCAGTTCTTC. It translates to CASSFGQGAYNEQFF. V and J are TRBV7-3 and TRBJ2-1; TRBD1 agrees at 10 bases. CDR3 length: 15 amino acids. Germline-derived CDR1 and CDR2 are SGHTA and FQGTGA. J was trimmed by 2 bases and V by 3 bases; bases with no gene match: 1.